This T cell receptor beta chain was recorded in a study of blood T cell repertoires in COVID-19. Study background: Material from acute and convalescent COVID-19 was sourced from the United States, Italy and Spain.

The method was immunoSEQ multiplex PCR; TCRdb's version includes in-frame clones alone and lacks a portion of them. Of hundreds of thousands of clones listed, 89% were seen once; the top ten hold roughly 0.84%. The germline V gene encodes CDR1 MGHRA and CDR2 YSYEKL. CDR3 length: 11 amino acids. V shed 5 bases and J shed 5 bases, with 5 bases lying between them. The clonotype comes from a man aged 18 to 30 with COVID-19, enrolled during active disease. J is TRBJ2-3 and V is TRBV4-1; D may be TRBD2 (5 bases). The specimen was peripheral blood. The CDR3 nucleotides read TGCGCCAGCAGCGGACTAGATACGCAGTATTTT. This codes for CASSGLDTQYF.